This T cell receptor beta chain was identified in a study of blood T cells in healthy people across ages. Study-wide results and caveats: More naive CD4+ cells and higher diversity marked long-lived donors relative to aged donors.

Whenever a sample was processed, at least 6.5 million PBMCs were isolated. A second PCR of roughly 7 to 11 cycles used a sample-barcoded 5' primer and a J-beta primer mix. In TCRdb, the 5' RACE reads were re-called with MiXCR into one record per CDR3 protein. The sample yields roughly 680,000 distinct CDR3 sequences, 40% to 65% seen once. This clonotype has ten or more counts. Its target is unknown. With a much larger clone just one base away, this may be a read error. Germline V gene data show CDR1 as MGHDK and CDR2 as SYGVNS. The V gene end was trimmed by 3 bases and the J gene end by 11 bases; junction bases not matched to a gene: 12. The CDR3 runs 14 residues.

The chain employs TRBV25-1 and TRBJ2-5; 7 nucleotides align to TRBD2. This clonotype was obtained from a woman aged 80 or over in good health. Sequenced material: blood. For the CDR3, the DNA is TGTGCCAGCAGTGAGCCTAGCGGTTACAATGAGCAGTACTTC. Its protein product is CASSEPSGYNEQYF. The full variable domain, rest sourced from reference TRBV25-1 and TRBJ2-5, is EADIYQTPRYLVIGTGKKITLECSQTMGHDKMYWYQQDPGMELHLIHYSYGVNSTEKGDLSSESTVSRIRTEHFPLTLESARPSHTSQYLCASSEPSGYNEQYFGPGTRLLVL.